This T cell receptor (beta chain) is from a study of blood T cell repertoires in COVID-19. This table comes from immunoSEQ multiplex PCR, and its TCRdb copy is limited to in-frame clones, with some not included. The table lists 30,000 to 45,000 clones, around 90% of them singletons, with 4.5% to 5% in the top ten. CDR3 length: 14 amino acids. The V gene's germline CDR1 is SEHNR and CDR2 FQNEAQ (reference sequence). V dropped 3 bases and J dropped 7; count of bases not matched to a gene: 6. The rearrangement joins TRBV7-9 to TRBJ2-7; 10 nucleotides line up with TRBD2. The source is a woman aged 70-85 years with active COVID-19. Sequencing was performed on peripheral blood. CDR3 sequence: CASSLSGGASEQYF. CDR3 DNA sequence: TGTGCCAGCAGCTTGAGCGGGGGGGCGTCGGAGCAGTACTTC.